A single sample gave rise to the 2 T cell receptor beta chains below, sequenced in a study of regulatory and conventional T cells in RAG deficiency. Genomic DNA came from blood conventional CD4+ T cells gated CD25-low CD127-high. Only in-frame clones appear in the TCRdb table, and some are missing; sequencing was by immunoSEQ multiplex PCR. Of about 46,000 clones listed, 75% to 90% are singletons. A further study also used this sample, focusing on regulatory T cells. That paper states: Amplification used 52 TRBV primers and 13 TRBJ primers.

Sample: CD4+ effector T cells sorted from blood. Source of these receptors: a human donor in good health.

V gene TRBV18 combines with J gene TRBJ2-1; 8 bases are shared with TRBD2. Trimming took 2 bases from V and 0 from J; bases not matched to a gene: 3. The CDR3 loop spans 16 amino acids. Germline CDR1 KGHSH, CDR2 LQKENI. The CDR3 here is CASSPASGRSYNEQFF. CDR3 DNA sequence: TGTGCCAGCTCACCAGCTAGCGGGCGCTCCTACAATGAGCAGTTCTTC. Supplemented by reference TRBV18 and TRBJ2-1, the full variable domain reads NAGVMQNPRHLVRRRGQEARLRCSPMKGHSHVYWYRQLPEEGLKFMVYLQKENIIDESGMPKERFSAEFPKEGPSILRIQQVVRGDSAAYFCASSPASGRSYNEQFFGPGTRLTVL.

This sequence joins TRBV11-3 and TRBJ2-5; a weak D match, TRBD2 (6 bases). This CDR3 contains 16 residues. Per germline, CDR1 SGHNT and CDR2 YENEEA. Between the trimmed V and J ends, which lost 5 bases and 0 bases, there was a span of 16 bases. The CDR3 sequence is CASSPFGSGHQETQYF. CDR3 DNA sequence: TGTGCCAGCAGCCCCTTCGGTAGCGGCCACCAAGAGACCCAGTACTTC. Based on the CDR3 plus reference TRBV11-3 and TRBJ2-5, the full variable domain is EAGVVQSPRYKIIEKKQPVAFWCNPISGHNTLYWYLQNLGQGPELLIRYENEEAVDDSQLPKDRFSAERLKGVDSTLKIQPAELGDSAVYLCASSPFGSGHQETQYFGPGTRLLVL.